Reported below is one T cell receptor (beta chain). The antigen is not known. The data are from a study of cytomegalovirus exposure and HLA in healthy donors. Findings and limits, study-wide: As was reported, the classifier diagnosed cytomegalovirus status with high specificity and sensitivity. Usually a TCR sequence was rare, but some public TCRs were found in many donors. Associated with cytomegalovirus, according to the listing, were 150 to 200 TCR beta chains. It was confirmed in vitro that a few of the CMV-associated chains were specific for CMV antigens.

The germline gives CDR1 MNHNY, CDR2 SVGAGI (reference sequence). This CDR3 is built from 15 residues. J gave up 3 bases and V 5 bases, and 4 bases lay outside the gene matches. TCRdb's table, derived via immunoSEQ multiplex PCR, lists solely in-frame clones and lacks some. The sample has 170,000 or so clones; 85% are singletons. The sample was PBMCs. The chain combines TRBV6-6 with TRBJ2-1; 10 nucleotides line up with TRBD2. This TCR was sampled from a young man in good health and CMV-seropositive. The CDR3 DNA follows: TGTGCCAGCAGTCGGGCTAGCGGGGGCTACAATGAGCAGTTCTTC. As protein: CASSRASGGYNEQFF.